The clone carrying this T cell receptor beta chain was detected a few times. What it recognizes is unknown. Libraries for TCRalpha and TCRbeta carried sample barcodes and unique molecular identifiers via 5'RACE. TCRdb re-called the 5' RACE reads with MiXCR, one entry per CDR3 protein. In the table there are under 250,000 distinct CDR3 sequences, over 9.5% of which are singletons. Germline CDR1 is MNHEY and CDR2 is SVGEGT. This CDR3 region has 13 residues. The germline V and J ends were trimmed by 2 bases and 6 bases, with 8 bases remaining between them. The entry originates in a study of T-cell memory formation after mild COVID-19. Whole-study results and caveats: Researchers found some responding clones in pre-infection memory, a sign that cross-reactive memory joined. Clones that contracted from day 15 to 85 had balanced CD4/CD8; later expanders were CD4+ biased. The study found contracting CD4+ clones mainly in CM and EM and contracting CD8+ clones in EMRA.

This TCR derives from a man aged 18 to 30 who had mild COVID-19 (a few samples of this study predate the infection). Cell type and time point are not known. This chain uses TRBV6-2 or TRBV6-3 with TRBJ1-5, with unresolved D. Sequenced input: PBMCs or a T cell subset sorted from them (not recorded which). CDR3 coding DNA: TGTGCCAGCAGTTACGAACGGGGTCAGCCCCAGCATTTT. Protein sequence: CASSYERGQPQHF.